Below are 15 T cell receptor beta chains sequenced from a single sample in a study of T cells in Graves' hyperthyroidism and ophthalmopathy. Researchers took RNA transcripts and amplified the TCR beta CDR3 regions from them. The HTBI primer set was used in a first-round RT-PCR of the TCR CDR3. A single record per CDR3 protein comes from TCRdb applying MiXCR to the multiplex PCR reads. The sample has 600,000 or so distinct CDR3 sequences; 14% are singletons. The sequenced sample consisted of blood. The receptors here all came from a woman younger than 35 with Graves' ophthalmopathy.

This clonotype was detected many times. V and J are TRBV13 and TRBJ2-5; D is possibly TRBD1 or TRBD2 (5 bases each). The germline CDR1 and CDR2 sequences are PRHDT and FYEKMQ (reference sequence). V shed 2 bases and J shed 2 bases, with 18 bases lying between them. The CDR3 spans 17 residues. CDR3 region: CASSLKLGLGEQETQYF. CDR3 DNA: TGTGCCAGCAGCTTAAAGTTGGGATTGGGGGAGCAAGAGACCCAGTACTTC.

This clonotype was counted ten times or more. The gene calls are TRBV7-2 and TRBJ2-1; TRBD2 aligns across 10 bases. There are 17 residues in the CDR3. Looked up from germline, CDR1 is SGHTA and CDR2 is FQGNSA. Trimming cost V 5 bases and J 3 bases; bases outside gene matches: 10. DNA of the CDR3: TGTGCCAGCAGCCCCGGATTAGCGGGGGGAATCTACAATGAGCAGTTCTTC. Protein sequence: CASSPGLAGGIYNEQFF.

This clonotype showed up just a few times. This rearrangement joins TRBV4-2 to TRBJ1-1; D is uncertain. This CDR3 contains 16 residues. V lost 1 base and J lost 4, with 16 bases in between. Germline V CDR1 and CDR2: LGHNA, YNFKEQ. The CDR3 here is CASSQGWGSRGTEAFF. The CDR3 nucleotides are TGTGCCAGCAGCCAAGGCTGGGGTTCCCGCGGCACTGAAGCTTTCTTT.

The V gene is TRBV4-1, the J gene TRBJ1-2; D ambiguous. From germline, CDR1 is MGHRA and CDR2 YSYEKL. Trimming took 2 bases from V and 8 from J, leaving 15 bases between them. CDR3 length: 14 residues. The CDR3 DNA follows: TGCGCCAGCAGCCAACCTAGGCTTACCACAGGCTACACCTTC. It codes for CASSQPRLTTGYTF.

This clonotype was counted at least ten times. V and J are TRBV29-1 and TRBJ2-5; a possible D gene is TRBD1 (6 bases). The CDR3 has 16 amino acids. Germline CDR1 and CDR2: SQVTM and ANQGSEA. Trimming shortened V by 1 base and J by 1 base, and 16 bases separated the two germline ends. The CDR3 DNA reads TGCAGCGTTGAAGGGGGGTGGACAGACTTCCAAGAGACCCAGTACTTC. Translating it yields CSVEGGWTDFQETQYF.

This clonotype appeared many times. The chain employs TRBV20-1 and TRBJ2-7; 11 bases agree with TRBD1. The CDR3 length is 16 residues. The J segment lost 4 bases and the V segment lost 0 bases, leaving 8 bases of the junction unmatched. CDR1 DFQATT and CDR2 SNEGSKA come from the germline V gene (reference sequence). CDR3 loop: CSARDRSRDRGYEQYF. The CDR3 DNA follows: TGCAGTGCTAGAGATCGATCCCGGGACAGGGGGTACGAGCAGTACTTC.

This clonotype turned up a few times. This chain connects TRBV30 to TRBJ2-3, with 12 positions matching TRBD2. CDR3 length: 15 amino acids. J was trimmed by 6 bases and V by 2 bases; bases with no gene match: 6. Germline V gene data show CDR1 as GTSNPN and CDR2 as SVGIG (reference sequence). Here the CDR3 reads CAWSRLAGVGDTQYF. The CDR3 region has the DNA TGTGCCTGGAGTCGACTAGCGGGAGTGGGGGATACGCAGTATTTT.

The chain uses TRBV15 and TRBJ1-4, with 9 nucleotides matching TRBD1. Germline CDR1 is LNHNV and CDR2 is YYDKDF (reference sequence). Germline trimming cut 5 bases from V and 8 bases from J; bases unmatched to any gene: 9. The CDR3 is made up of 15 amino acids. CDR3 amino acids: CATSQNRGLSEKLFF. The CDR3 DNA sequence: TGTGCCACCAGCCAAAACAGGGGGCTATCGGAAAAACTGTTTTTT.

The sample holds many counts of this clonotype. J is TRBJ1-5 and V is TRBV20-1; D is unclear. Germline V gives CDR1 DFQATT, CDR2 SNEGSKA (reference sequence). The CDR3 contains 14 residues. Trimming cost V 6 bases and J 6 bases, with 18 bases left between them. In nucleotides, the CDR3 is TGCAGTGCAACGGGGTTTATCGGGCGTCAGCCCCAGCATTTT. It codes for CSATGFIGRQPQHF.

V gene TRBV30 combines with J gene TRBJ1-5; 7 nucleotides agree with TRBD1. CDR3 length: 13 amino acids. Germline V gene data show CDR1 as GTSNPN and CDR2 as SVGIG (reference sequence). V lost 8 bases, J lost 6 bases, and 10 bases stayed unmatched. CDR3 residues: CASTRDSTQPQHF. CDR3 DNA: TGTGCCAGCACCCGGGACAGTACTCAGCCCCAGCATTTT.

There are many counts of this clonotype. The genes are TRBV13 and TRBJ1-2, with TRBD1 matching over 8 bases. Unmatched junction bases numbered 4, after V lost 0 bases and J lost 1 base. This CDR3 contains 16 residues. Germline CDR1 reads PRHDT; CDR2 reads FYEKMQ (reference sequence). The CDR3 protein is CASSLGGQGINYGYTF. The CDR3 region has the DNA TGTGCCAGCAGCTTAGGCGGACAGGGAATTAACTATGGCTACACCTTC.

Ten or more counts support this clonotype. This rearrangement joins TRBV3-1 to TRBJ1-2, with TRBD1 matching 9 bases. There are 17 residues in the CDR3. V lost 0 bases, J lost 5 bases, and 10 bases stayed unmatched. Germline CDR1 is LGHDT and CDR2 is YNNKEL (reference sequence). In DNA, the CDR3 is TGTGCCAGCAGCCAAGAGTGGGTTCGGGACAGGGTTTATGGCTACACCTTC. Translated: CASSQEWVRDRVYGYTF.

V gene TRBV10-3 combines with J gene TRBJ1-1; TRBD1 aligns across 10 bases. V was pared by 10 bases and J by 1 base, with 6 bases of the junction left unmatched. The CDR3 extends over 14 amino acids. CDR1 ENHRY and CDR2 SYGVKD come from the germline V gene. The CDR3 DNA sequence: TGTGCCACCCGGGACAGGGGCAGGAACACTGAAGCTTTCTTT. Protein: CATRDRGRNTEAFF.

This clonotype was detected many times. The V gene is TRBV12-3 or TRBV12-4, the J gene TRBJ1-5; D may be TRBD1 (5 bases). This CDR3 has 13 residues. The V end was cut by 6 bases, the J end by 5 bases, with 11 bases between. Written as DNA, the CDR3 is TGTGCCAGCAGGTGGGGGATTGATCAGCCCCAGCATTTT. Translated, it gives CASRWGIDQPQHF.

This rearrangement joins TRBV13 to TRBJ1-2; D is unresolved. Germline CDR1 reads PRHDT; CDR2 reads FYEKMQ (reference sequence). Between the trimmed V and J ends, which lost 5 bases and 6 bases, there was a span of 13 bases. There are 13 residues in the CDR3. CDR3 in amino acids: CASSPFVSNGYTF. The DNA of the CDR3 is TGTGCCAGCAGCCCTTTCGTATCGAATGGCTACACCTTC.